This entry features one TCR beta chain sequence. It has no known antigen specificity. No qualities accompany the bases; no much larger clone lies one base away. The sample belongs to a study of OX40 agonist ivuxolimab in advanced cancers. Study-wide context: The costimulatory receptor OX40 (CD134) was targeted by ivuxolimab, a fully human IgG2 agonistic monoclonal antibody. Intravenous ivuxolimab was administered to patients every 2 weeks at six dose levels: 0.01, 0.1, 0.3, 1.5, 3 and 10 mg/kg. Of the roughly 52 dose-escalation patients, hepatocellular carcinoma was present in 19, melanoma in approximately 15, renal cell carcinoma in 9 and head and neck cancer in 9. In the dose-escalation cohort, nearly 85% of patients were male, and the mean age was approximately 60 years with a range of roughly 20 to 85. Prior anti-PD-1, anti-PD-L1 or anti-CTLA-4 therapy was permitted, and checkpoint inhibitors had been received by around 40% of dose-escalation patients. Partial responses occurred in three dose-escalation patients: two with cutaneous melanoma and one with hepatocellular carcinoma. The point of sequencing TCRbeta in the periphery was to test whether ivuxolimab changed TCR sequence diversity and drove clonal T-cell expansion. The paper describes the monotherapy dose-escalation part (N of about 54 patients) of the phase I trial of ivuxolimab. Study-level results and caveats: The antigen specificity of the peripheral T cells that underwent clonal expansion was not determined. Low levels of normalized T-cell clonal expansion were also seen in some patients who did not respond. Partial responders in the 0.1-3.0 mg/kg groups had among the lowest normalized peripheral clonal expansion, especially among CD8+ T cells. After ivuxolimab, expanded clones were on average more numerous among CD8+ T cells than among CD4+ T cells. At doses of 0.1 to 3.0 mg/kg, clonal expansion of both CD4+ and CD8+ T cells in blood was seen between baseline and week 6.

For sequencing of the TCRbeta CDR3 region, genomic DNA was extracted from the sorted cells. TCRbeta CDR3 regions were sequenced using the immunoSEQ Assay. TCRdb obtained this table from immuneACCESS and retained in-frame rearrangements with V and J assigned. These tables miss some clones; where compared with another copy, unresolved V genes account for less than half of the shortfall, and the remainder is unexplained. This sample comprises 27,000 or so clones, roughly 80% of them detected only once. The top ten clonotypes cover more than 20% of the sample. Patients with autoimmune disease history or receiving systemic immunosuppression were excluded from the trial. In every dose cohort, peripheral blood was drawn for TCR sequencing at baseline, cycle 4 day 1, and cycle 7 day 1. Samples were obtained from an open-label, multicenter, first-in-human phase I dose-escalation trial of ivuxolimab. Adults with locally advanced or metastatic head and neck squamous cell, hepatocellular, melanoma or renal cell carcinoma were enrolled in the trial. CD4+ and CD8+ T cells were sorted separately from peripheral blood before TCR sequencing.

The V and J ends are trimmed by 8 bases and 8 bases, leaving 16 bases between them. Measured from the cysteine to the phenylalanine, the CDR3 is 13 residues long. Just the 39-base CDR3 DNA is kept, in frame starting at base 1. Looking up the germline V gene yields CDR1 MDHEN and CDR2 SYDVKM. This clonotype was sampled from an adult with an advanced solid tumor such as melanoma, head and neck, liver or kidney cancer. Sequences were derived from CD4+ or CD8+ T cells sorted from blood, sampled in a trial of the OX40 agonist ivuxolimab. Here the chain combines TRBV28 and TRBJ2-1; the D gene is perhaps TRBD1 or TRBD2, each of them matching over 5 bases. The sequenced DNA: TGTGCCAGCTCGTGGGGCCCCGGGGATGAGCAGTTCTTC. Its coded protein is CASSWGPGDEQFF. Supplemented by the reference TRBV28 and TRBJ2-1 proteins around the CDR3, the complete variable domain is DVKVTQSSRYLVKRTGEKVFLECVQDMDHENMFWYRQDPGLGLRLIYFSYDVKMKEKGDIPEGYSVSREKKERFSLILESASTNQTSMYLCASSWGPGDEQFFGPGTRLTVL.